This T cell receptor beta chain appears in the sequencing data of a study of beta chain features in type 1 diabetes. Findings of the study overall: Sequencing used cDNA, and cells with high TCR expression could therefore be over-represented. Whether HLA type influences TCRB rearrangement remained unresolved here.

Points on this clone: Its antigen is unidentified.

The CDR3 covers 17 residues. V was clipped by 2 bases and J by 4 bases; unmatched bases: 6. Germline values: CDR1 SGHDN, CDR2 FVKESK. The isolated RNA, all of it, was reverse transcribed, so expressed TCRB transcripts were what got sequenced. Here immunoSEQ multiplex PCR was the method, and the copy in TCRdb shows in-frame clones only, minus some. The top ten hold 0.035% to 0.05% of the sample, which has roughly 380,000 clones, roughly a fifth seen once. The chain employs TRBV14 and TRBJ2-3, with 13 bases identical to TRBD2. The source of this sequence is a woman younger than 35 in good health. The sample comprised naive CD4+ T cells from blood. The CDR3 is CASSQLGLAGAADTQYF. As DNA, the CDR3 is TGTGCCAGCAGCCAATTAGGACTAGCGGGAGCGGCAGATACGCAGTATTTT.